A single sample is the source of the 23 T cell receptor beta chains below, sequenced in a study of blood T cell repertoires in COVID-19. Assay: immunoSEQ multiplex PCR; the TCRdb copy retains only in-frame clones and omits some. Here the sample spans more than 85,000 clones, 90% to 95% being singletons. The material sequenced was peripheral blood. These receptors were taken from a man aged 55 to 70 with acute or convalescent COVID-19.

The V gene is TRBV7-9, the J gene TRBJ2-1, with 9 bases matching TRBD2. V shed 3 bases, J shed 4 bases, and the junction held 10 bases outside the gene matches. Germline V gene sequence: CDR1 SEHNR, CDR2 FQNEAQ (reference sequence). The length of the CDR3 is 17 residues. CDR3 DNA: TGTGCCAGCAGCTTCTCGGGGCCTAGCGGGATATACAATGAGCAGTTCTTC. This sequence encodes CASSFSGPSGIYNEQFF. Together with reference TRBV7-9 and TRBJ2-1, the CDR3 gives the full variable domain: DTGVSQNPRHKITKRGQNVTFRCDPISEHNRLYWYRQTLGQGPEFLTYFQNEAQLEKSRLLSDRFSAERPKGSFSTLEIQRTEQGDSAMYLCASSFSGPSGIYNEQFFGPGTRLTVL.

The chain recombines TRBV28 with TRBJ2-7, with D possibly matching TRBD2 (5 bases). The CDR3 covers 11 residues. Deletions cut 6 bases from V and 6 bases from J, with 9 bases between. Germline V gene data show CDR1 as MDHEN and CDR2 as SYDVKM. The DNA for the CDR3 is TGTGCCAGCAGGCGACTATTCGAGCAGTACTTC. Translating it yields CASRRLFEQYF.

This sequence joins TRBV24-1 and TRBJ2-1; TRBD2 aligns across 10 bases. This CDR3 has 15 amino acids. Germline V gene sequence: CDR1 KGHDR, CDR2 SFDVKD. V shed 3 bases, J shed 9 bases, and the junction held 7 bases outside the gene matches. In DNA form, the CDR3 reads TGTGCCACCAGTGATGCCTCTAGCGGGAGTAGTGAGCAGTTCTTC. This encodes CATSDASSGSSEQFF.

Only one count was recorded for this clone. V is TRBV6-6 and J is TRBJ1-1; D unclear. CDR1 is MNHNY and CDR2 is SVGAGI in the germline V gene (reference sequence). The length of the CDR3 is 11 residues. Trimming cost V 9 bases and J 7 bases, with 12 bases left between them. This CDR3 reads CASTENLEAFF. In DNA, the CDR3 is TGTGCCAGTACAGAGAATCTTGAAGCTTTCTTT.

This clone was detected a few times. The rearrangement uses TRBV3-1 (or the pseudogene TRBV3-2) and TRBJ2-1, with D uncertain. Trimming removed 1 base from V and 7 bases from J, with 8 bases in between. CDR1 is LGHDT and CDR2 is YNNKEL in the germline V gene (reference sequence). The CDR3 is 13 amino acids. The CDR3 DNA is TGTGCCAGCAGCCAAGGGCCCGAAAATGAGCAGTTCTTC. Translation gives CASSQGPENEQFF.

This chain links TRBV5-4 with TRBJ1-4; perhaps TRBD1 as D (5 bases). Germline lookup yields CDR1 SGHNT and CDR2 YYREEE (reference sequence). This CDR3 has 14 amino acids. Trimming cost V 0 bases and J 2 bases, with 5 bases left between them. CDR3 in DNA: TGTGCCAGCAGCTTGGGACAGACTAATGAAAAACTGTTTTTT. This gives the protein CASSLGQTNEKLFF. Based on the CDR3 plus reference TRBV5-4 and TRBJ1-4, the full variable domain is ETGVTQSPTHLIKTRGQQVTLRCSSQSGHNTVSWYQQALGQGPQFIFQYYREEENGRGNFPPRFSGLQFPNYSSELNVNALELDDSALYLCASSLGQTNEKLFFGSGTQLSVL.

The count of this clone is one. The chain employs TRBV7-4 and TRBJ1-5; the D gene is possibly TRBD1 (6 bases). The CDR3 extends over 13 amino acids. CDR1 SGHVT and CDR2 SQSDAQ come from the germline V gene. V lost 5 bases and J 3 bases, leaving 8 bases between the germline ends. The CDR3, as DNA: TGTGCCAGCAGCCGACAGGACAATCAGCCCCAGCATTTT. It encodes CASSRQDNQPQHF.

V gene TRBV6-5 combines with J gene TRBJ1-3; D possibly corresponds to TRBD1 (5 bases). Germline-derived CDR1 and CDR2 are MNHEY and SVGAGI. The CDR3 totals 12 residues. The germline V and J ends were trimmed by 6 bases and 4 bases, with 7 bases remaining between them. The CDR3 here is CASRGQGNTIYF. CDR3 bases: TGTGCCAGCAGGGGGCAAGGAAACACCATATATTTT.

The chain combines TRBV15 with TRBJ2-7, with 8 bases that match TRBD2. The length of the CDR3 is 15 residues. V trimming: 0 bases; J trimming: 2 bases; junction bases outside the gene matches: 3. The germline gives CDR1 LNHNV, CDR2 YYDKDF (reference sequence). CDR3 DNA sequence: TGTGCCACCAGCAGAGAGGCTAGCGGGCCCTACGAGCAGTACTTC. Encoded protein: CATSREASGPYEQYF.

The V call is TRBV6-2 or TRBV6-3, the J call TRBJ2-3, with D possibly being TRBD1 (5 bases). The V end was cut by 2 bases, the J end by 3 bases, with 9 bases between. In germline, CDR1 is MNHEY, CDR2 SVGEGT. There are 14 residues in the CDR3. The CDR3 sequence is CASSYPDSTDTQYF. CDR3 in DNA: TGTGCCAGCAGTTACCCCGACAGTACAGATACGCAGTATTTT.

This clone was counted many times. This chain uses TRBV18 with TRBJ2-1; 11 bases map to TRBD2. This CDR3 comprises 15 residues. With V trimmed by 5 bases and J by 1 base, 1 base remained unmatched. From germline, CDR1 is KGHSH and CDR2 LQKENI. CDR3 nucleotide sequence: TGTGCCAGCTCAAGACTAGCGGGGTCCTACAATGAGCAGTTCTTC. This encodes CASSRLAGSYNEQFF.

CDR3 sequence: CASSFPRTAAYEQYF. In DNA, the CDR3 is TGTGCCAGCAGTTTTCCCCGGACAGCAGCCTACGAGCAGTACTTC. This chain uses TRBV28 with TRBJ2-7, with D tentatively TRBD1 (6 bases). With 3 bases removed from V and 2 bases from J, the gap between germline ends came to 14 bases. The V gene's germline CDR1 is MDHEN and CDR2 SYDVKM. The CDR3 extends over 15 amino acids.

A single count supports this clone. The rearrangement links TRBV5-4 to TRBJ2-5; the match to TRBD2 covers 7 bases. The CDR3 is 15 residues long. The trim removed 2 bases at V and 1 base at J, leaving 5 bases unmatched. Germline CDR1 SGHNT, CDR2 YYREEE (reference sequence). The CDR3 bases are TGTGCCAGCAGCTTAAAAGAGCGGGGCCAAGAGACCCAGTACTTC. This codes for CASSLKERGQETQYF.

CDR3 amino acids: CASSSTFGSETQYF. The CDR3 DNA sequence: TGTGCCAGCAGCTCAACCTTCGGGAGCGAGACCCAGTACTTC. The rearrangement links TRBV7-2 to TRBJ2-5; D possibly corresponds to TRBD2 (6 bases). Trimming left V 4 bases short and J 5 bases short, with 14 bases between. The CDR3 consists of 14 residues. The germline gives CDR1 SGHTA, CDR2 FQGNSA.

The chain combines TRBV12-5 with TRBJ2-5, with TRBD1 identical over 9 bases. CDR1 and CDR2 (germline): LGHNT, FRNRAP. This CDR3 is 14 amino acids long. V trimming: 4 bases; J trimming: 5 bases; junction bases outside the gene matches: 5. In nucleotides, the CDR3 is TGTGCTAGTGGTTACACAGGGGGCTGGGAGACCCAGTACTTC. As protein: CASGYTGGWETQYF.

The gene calls are TRBV9 and TRBJ1-1; 8 positions agree with TRBD1. The V gene end was trimmed by 0 bases and the J gene end by 1 base; junction bases not matched to a gene: 8. The CDR3 consists of 17 residues. CDR1 is SGDLS, CDR2 YYNGEE, per germline. DNA of the CDR3: TGTGCCAGCAGCGTAGTTCAGGGGGCCACGAAGAACACTGAAGCTTTCTTT. This encodes CASSVVQGATKNTEAFF.

J is TRBJ2-1 and V is TRBV18, with 11 bases fitting TRBD2. The CDR3 covers 16 residues. Germline V gene lookup returns CDR1 KGHSH and CDR2 LQKENI. V lost 3 bases and J lost 2; bases outside the gene matches: 3. The CDR3 spells CASSPQTSGTYNEQFF. In DNA form, the CDR3 reads TGTGCCAGCTCACCGCAGACTAGCGGGACCTACAATGAGCAGTTCTTC.

V is TRBV27 and J is TRBJ2-5; 7 bases fit TRBD1. CDR1 is MNHEY and CDR2 is SMNVEV in the germline V gene (reference sequence). V trimming: 5 bases; J trimming: 4 bases; junction bases outside the gene matches: 25. The CDR3 has 20 amino acids. The DNA for the CDR3 is TGTGCCAGCAGTAACTTGGGACGTAAAAGGGACAGAACCAGGGGAGAGACCCAGTACTTC. This translates into CASSNLGRKRDRTRGETQYF.

This chain joins TRBV11-2 and TRBJ2-3; D is uncertain. The CDR3 has 13 amino acids. Germline V CDR1 and CDR2: SGHAT, FQNNGV. V gave up 1 base and J gave up 7 bases, with 9 bases separating them. CDR3 residues: CASSLGVAHTQYF. The CDR3, as DNA: TGTGCCAGCAGCTTAGGCGTAGCCCATACGCAGTATTTT.

This chain links TRBV19 with TRBJ2-5; 11 nucleotides agree with TRBD2. The germline gives CDR1 LNHDA, CDR2 SQIVND (reference sequence). Unmatched junction bases numbered 6, after V lost 7 bases and J lost 2 bases. CDR3 length: 15 residues. For the CDR3, the DNA is TGTGCCAGTAATCGGGGACTAGCGGAACAAGAGACCCAGTACTTC. It is translated as CASNRGLAEQETQYF.

The genes are TRBV5-4 and TRBJ2-5; perhaps TRBD2 as D (6 bases). CDR1 and CDR2 from the germline V gene are SGHNT and YYREEE (reference sequence). The CDR3 has 15 amino acids. V was pared by 0 bases and J by 5 bases, with 14 bases between. CDR3 bases: TGTGCCAGCAGCTTGGCCAGTGGAGGGGTGGAGACCCAGTACTTC. It translates to CASSLASGGVETQYF. The whole variable domain, filled in from reference TRBV5-4 and TRBJ2-5, reads ETGVTQSPTHLIKTRGQQVTLRCSSQSGHNTVSWYQQALGQGPQFIFQYYREEENGRGNFPPRFSGLQFPNYSSELNVNALELDDSALYLCASSLASGGVETQYFGPGTRLLVL.

The chain links TRBV5-1 to TRBJ1-1, with 9 nucleotides matching TRBD1. Germline V gene lookup returns CDR1 SGHRS and CDR2 YFSETQ. The CDR3 is 15 residues long. V lost 4 bases to trimming and J lost 1 base; unmatched junction nucleotides: 5. The CDR3 sequence: CASSPPTGGNTEAFF. CDR3 DNA: TGCGCCAGCAGCCCTCCGACAGGGGGGAACACTGAAGCTTTCTTT.

This clone came up once. The V call is TRBV6-5, the J call TRBJ2-3; TRBD1 aligns across 9 bases. The CDR3 sequence is 15 residues long. In germline, CDR1 is MNHEY, CDR2 SVGAGI. V was clipped by 4 bases and J by 0 bases; unmatched bases: 2. CDR3 region: CASSSGQGSTDTQYF. CDR3 DNA sequence: TGTGCCAGCAGTTCCGGACAGGGGAGCACAGATACGCAGTATTTT.